The next 29 T cell receptor beta chains were all read from a single sample in a study of human T cells and chemical hapten exposure. As for time point: patch test 2, 6 weeks after DPC sensitization. Treatment given: therapeutic diphenylcyclopropenone sensitization with weekly scalp DPC. One entry per CDR3 protein results from TCRdb running MiXCR on the RACE reads. The sample has tens of thousands of distinct CDR3 sequences; approximately 9% are singletons. Specimen: whole blood, collected in connection with sensitization to the hapten diphenylcyclopropenone (DPC). These receptors were collected from a man younger than 40 with alopecia areata. Some clones in this sample may be carry-over from other donors' samples.

The sample holds many counts of this clonotype. The chain employs TRBV18 and TRBJ1-2; D is uncertain. The CDR3 loop spans 15 amino acids. V was pared by 1 base and J by 10 bases, with 19 bases between. Germline V gene data show CDR1 as KGHSH and CDR2 as LQKENI. The DNA of the CDR3 is TGTGCCAGCTCACCACAGGGCACGACCCCTTCAGACTACACCTTC. Protein product: CASSPQGTTPSDYTF.

This clonotype was observed a few times. The chain recombines TRBV20-1 with TRBJ2-3; weak D call: TRBD2 (6 bases). The ends were cut back, 8 bases at V and 1 base at J, with 10 bases in the middle. The CDR3 totals 12 residues. Germline CDR1 DFQATT, CDR2 SNEGSKA (reference sequence). CDR3 region: CSLGEGTDTQYF. The CDR3 DNA is TGCAGTCTCGGGGAGGGCACAGATACGCAGTATTTT.

The table lists this clonotype with a few counts. This chain connects TRBV20-1 to TRBJ1-1; the D is unclear. Germline values: CDR1 DFQATT, CDR2 SNEGSKA (reference sequence). The CDR3 contains 13 residues. In DNA form, the CDR3 reads TGCAGGGTCCGGGGAGCTTTGAACACTGAAGCTTTCTTT. It encodes CRVRGALNTEAFF.

This clonotype was detected ten times or more. The chain links TRBV3-1 to TRBJ2-4; the D is unclear. The V end was cut by 3 bases, the J end by 5 bases, with 14 bases between. The CDR3 is 15 residues long. Per germline, CDR1 LGHDT and CDR2 YNNKEL (reference sequence). The CDR3 bases are TGTGCCAGCAGCCATGGGGATCTTGTCGAAAACATTCAGTACTTC. Protein sequence: CASSHGDLVENIQYF. The entire variable domain, with the rest obtained from reference TRBV3-1 and TRBJ2-4, is as follows: DTAVSQTPKYLVTQMGNDKSIKCEQNLGHDTMYWYKQDSKKFLKIMFSYNNKELIINETVPNRFSPKSPDKAHLNLHINSLELGDSAVYFCASSHGDLVENIQYFGAGTRLSVL.

In this sample, this clonotype turned up many times. The chain employs TRBV6-2 or TRBV6-3 and TRBJ2-7; D is perhaps TRBD1 (5 bases). The V end lost 0 bases, the J end lost 3 bases, and 12 bases lay between the germline ends. The germline V gene encodes CDR1 MNHEY and CDR2 SVGEGT. This CDR3 contains 15 residues. CDR3 in amino acids: CASSYSPEQGYEQYF. The CDR3 region has the DNA TGTGCCAGCAGTTACTCGCCGGAGCAGGGCTACGAGCAGTACTTC.

Ten or more counts support this clonotype. The chain employs TRBV10-3 and TRBJ1-6; possible D gene TRBD1, 6 bases. Germline CDR1 and CDR2: ENHRY and SYGVKD. V gave up 2 bases and J gave up 11 bases, with 19 bases separating them. This CDR3 spans 16 amino acids. CDR3 residues: CAISERDKVQEAPLHF. CDR3 bases: TGTGCCATCAGTGAGAGGGACAAAGTCCAAGAAGCACCCCTCCACTTT.

V gene TRBV20-1 combines with J gene TRBJ2-2, with TRBD2 identical over 9 bases. Germline CDR1 is DFQATT and CDR2 is SNEGSKA (reference sequence). V lost 6 bases, J lost 2 bases, and 4 bases stayed unmatched. The CDR3 is made up of 14 amino acids. Written as DNA, the CDR3 is TGCAGTGCGCCGACTAGCGGAAACACCGGGGAGCTGTTTTTT. Translation: CSAPTSGNTGELFF.

This clonotype has at least ten counts. V gene TRBV20-1 combines with J gene TRBJ2-3; TRBD1 or TRBD2 may be the D gene (5 bases each). This CDR3 region has 11 residues. Trimming took off 6 bases at V and 8 bases at J, with 12 bases between the two ends. The germline CDR1 and CDR2 sequences are DFQATT and SNEGSKA (reference sequence). CDR3 residues: CSARDPSTQYF. The CDR3 DNA reads TGCAGTGCACGGGACCCAAGTACGCAGTATTTT.

The chain has TRBV12-3 or TRBV12-4 and TRBJ2-1, with D unresolved. This CDR3 region has 13 residues. Trimming took off 5 bases at V and 2 bases at J, with 7 bases between the two ends. The CDR3 is CASSILPYNEQFF. The CDR3, as DNA: TGTGCCAGCAGTATCCTCCCCTACAATGAGCAGTTCTTC.

This clonotype appeared many times. The chain uses TRBV6-2 or TRBV6-3 and TRBJ1-1; D is undetermined. CDR1 MNHEY and CDR2 SVGEGT come from the germline V gene. The CDR3 contains 14 residues. Trimming left V 2 bases short and J 4 bases short, with 11 bases between. The DNA of the CDR3 is TGTGCCAGCAGTTACCCGGATTGGGGCACTGAAGCTTTCTTT. It translates to CASSYPDWGTEAFF.

This clonotype was seen more than once but under ten times. The CDR3: CVVQGNSGNTIYF. The CDR3 bases are TGTGTCGTACAGGGTAACTCTGGAAACACCATATATTTT. This rearrangement joins TRBV12-3 or TRBV12-4 to TRBJ1-3, with D possibly TRBD1 on 6 matching bases. The CDR3 spans 13 residues.

This clonotype was found a few times. J is TRBJ2-6 and V is TRBV14; 8 bases line up with TRBD2. CDR1 and CDR2 from the germline V gene are SGHDN and FVKESK. The CDR3 runs 17 residues. The V segment lost 6 bases and the J segment 1 base; nucleotides outside the gene matches: 8. The CDR3 protein is CASSHAGGTSGANVLTF. Written as DNA, the CDR3 is TGTGCCAGCAGTCATGCGGGGGGCACTTCTGGGGCCAACGTCCTGACTTTC.

This chain joins TRBV3-1 and TRBJ2-7; TRBD1 might be the D (5 bases). Germline V gives CDR1 LGHDT, CDR2 YNNKEL (reference sequence). Trimming pared 0 bases from V and 5 bases from J, leaving 11 bases between. The CDR3 has 14 amino acids. CDR3 amino acids: CASSQDRVANEQYF. Written as DNA, the CDR3 is TGTGCCAGCAGCCAAGACAGGGTCGCCAACGAGCAGTACTTC.

In this sample, this clonotype turned up many times. V is TRBV11-2 and J is TRBJ2-5, with 7 positions matching TRBD1. V shed 3 bases and J 3 bases; nucleotides not matched to a gene: 7. In germline, CDR1 is SGHAT, CDR2 FQNNGV. The CDR3 consists of 15 residues. The CDR3 region is CASSLNPTGKETQYF. CDR3 nucleotide sequence: TGTGCCAGCAGCTTGAATCCGACAGGGAAAGAGACCCAGTACTTC.

In its sample, this clonotype is medium-sized. The chain couples TRBV19 to TRBJ2-6; D gene uncertain. CDR1 is LNHDA and CDR2 is SQIVND in the germline V gene (reference sequence). V was cut by 3 bases and J by 0 bases, with 6 bases left in between. The CDR3 length is 15 residues. The CDR3 spells CASSMKGSGANVLTF. The CDR3 nucleotides read TGTGCCAGTAGTATGAAAGGCTCTGGGGCCAACGTCCTGACTTTC. Complete variable domain (other parts from reference TRBV19 and TRBJ2-6): DGGITQSPKYLFRKEGQNVTLSCEQNLNHDAMYWYRQDPGQGLRLIYYSQIVNDFQKGDIAEGYSVSREKKESFPLTVTSAQKNPTAFYLCASSMKGSGANVLTFGAGSRLTVL.

This clonotype was seen many times. This chain connects TRBV24-1 to TRBJ2-5; D assignment may be TRBD1 or TRBD2 (5 bases each). This CDR3 has 14 residues. The germline gives CDR1 KGHDR, CDR2 SFDVKD. V was pared by 7 bases and J by 2 bases, with 13 bases between. The CDR3 reads CATSDGTPQETQYF. CDR3 DNA: TGTGCCACCAGCGACGGGACGCCGCAAGAGACCCAGTACTTC.

The rearrangement links TRBV6-6 to TRBJ2-3, with D unclear. Germline loops: CDR1 MNHNY, CDR2 SVGAGI (reference sequence). The CDR3 runs to 13 residues. Trimming cost V 6 bases and J 2 bases, with 9 bases left between them. The DNA of the CDR3 is TGTGCCAGCAGGCTAGACGACACAGATACGCAGTATTTT. It yields the protein CASRLDDTDTQYF.

This chain links TRBV29-1 with TRBJ2-3, with 7 bases that match TRBD2. The V gene's germline CDR1 is SQVTM and CDR2 ANQGSEA. The CDR3 is made up of 15 amino acids. V lost 6 bases, J lost 4 bases, and 13 bases stayed unmatched. Written as DNA, the CDR3 is TGCAGCGTGGGGCGTGGACTAGGCATATCAGATACGCAGTATTTT. This translates into CSVGRGLGISDTQYF.

V is TRBV12-3 or TRBV12-4 and J is TRBJ2-5; maybe TRBD1 (5 bases). Trimming cost V 6 bases and J 0 bases, with 11 bases left between them. The CDR3 consists of 14 residues. CDR3 DNA sequence: TGTGCCAGCAGCGCACAGGTGAACCAAGAGACCCAGTACTTC. This gives the protein CASSAQVNQETQYF.

There are many counts of this clonotype. The chain has TRBV20-1 and TRBJ2-3, with TRBD2 matching over 10 bases. CDR1 DFQATT and CDR2 SNEGSKA come from the germline V gene (reference sequence). The CDR3 loop spans 15 amino acids. Trimming removed 2 bases from V and 5 bases from J; junction bases left unmatched: 7. The CDR3 is CSARSLAGEGDTQYF. CDR3 coding DNA: TGCAGTGCTAGATCCCTAGCGGGAGAAGGAGATACGCAGTATTTT.

This clonotype was counted between two and nine times. V gene TRBV6-2 or TRBV6-3 combines with J gene TRBJ2-1; tentatively, D is TRBD2 (6 bases). Trimming pared 3 bases from V and 8 bases from J, leaving 17 bases between. CDR1 and CDR2 from the germline V gene are MNHEY and SVGEGT. This CDR3 contains 15 residues. The CDR3 region has the DNA TGTGCCAGCAGTTATAGTGGCGGGGTCCTTTATGAGCAGTTCTTC. Translation gives CASSYSGGVLYEQFF.

This clonotype occurred a few times. The chain links TRBV6-6 to TRBJ1-2; 8 bases are a match to TRBD1. This CDR3 spans 15 amino acids. V lost 7 bases and J lost 6; bases outside the gene matches: 13. The V gene's germline CDR1 is MNHNY and CDR2 SVGAGI (reference sequence). CDR3 sequence: CASTFGQGANDGYTF. CDR3 DNA sequence: TGTGCCAGCACGTTCGGGCAGGGGGCGAACGATGGCTACACCTTC.

CDR3 in DNA: TGTGCCAGCACCCCGGACAGTTACCAAGAGACCCAGTACTTC. It encodes CASTPDSYQETQYF. V usage is TRBV2 and J usage is TRBJ2-5, with D possibly being TRBD1 (6 bases). Germline-derived CDR1 and CDR2 are SNHLY and FYNNEI. This CDR3 region has 14 residues. Trimming shortened V by 7 bases and J by 0 bases, and 12 bases separated the two germline ends.

The sample holds a few counts of this clonotype. This rearrangement joins TRBV30 to TRBJ2-1; TRBD2 agrees at 9 bases. The CDR3 spans 14 residues. V dropped 4 bases and J dropped 3; count of bases not matched to a gene: 4. Germline V gene lookup returns CDR1 GTSNPN and CDR2 SVGIG (reference sequence). The CDR3 nucleotides read TGTGCCTGGACCTCTAGCGGGGACTACAATGAGCAGTTCTTC. This codes for CAWTSSGDYNEQFF.

This clonotype was counted between two and nine times. The chain couples TRBV7-2 to TRBJ2-1; maybe TRBD2 (5 bases). The CDR3 covers 15 residues. CDR1 and CDR2 from the germline V gene are SGHTA and FQGNSA. Trimming pared 3 bases from V and 3 bases from J, leaving 12 bases between. CDR3 DNA sequence: TGTGCCAGCAGCTTTGACGGAGAGGGCTACAATGAGCAGTTCTTC. This sequence encodes CASSFDGEGYNEQFF.

The CDR3 protein is CASSENQETQYF. The CDR3 nucleotides read TGCGCCAGCAGCGAGAACCAAGAGACCCAGTACTTC. The chain employs TRBV5-1 and TRBJ2-5; unclear D gene. The CDR3 is 12 residues long. Germline V gene data show CDR1 as SGHRS and CDR2 as YFSETQ. Trimming took off 4 bases at V and 0 bases at J, with 4 bases between the two ends.

This clonotype was counted many times. J is TRBJ1-2 and V is TRBV29-1; no definite D call. Trimming shortened V by 0 bases and J by 4 bases, and 12 bases separated the two germline ends. This CDR3 contains 14 residues. Germline V lookup: CDR1 SQVTM, CDR2 ANQGSEA. The CDR3 DNA follows: TGCAGCGTTGAAGATCCCGGACCGCTCTATGGCTACACCTTC. Translated, it gives CSVEDPGPLYGYTF.

This clonotype was counted ten times or more. The rearrangement links TRBV3-1 to TRBJ1-5; D unresolved. This CDR3 has 17 amino acids. Germline CDR1 and CDR2: LGHDT and YNNKEL (reference sequence). V was pared by 0 bases and J by 0 bases, with 12 bases between. In DNA, the CDR3 is TGTGCCAGCAGCCAAGACATTAGGGTTTATAGCAATCAGCCCCAGCATTTT. As protein: CASSQDIRVYSNQPQHF.

This clonotype came up many times. This chain links TRBV11-2 with TRBJ2-5, with 7 nucleotides matching TRBD2. The CDR3 length is 15 residues. Looked up from germline, CDR1 is SGHAT and CDR2 is FQNNGV. V lost 1 base, J lost 0 bases, and 2 bases stayed unmatched. The DNA of the CDR3 is TGTGCCAGCAGCTTAGGAGCGGGGTACCAAGAGACCCAGTACTTC. The encoded protein is CASSLGAGYQETQYF. Looking up the rest from reference TRBV11-2 and TRBJ2-5 gives the full variable domain: EAGVAQSPRYKIIEKRQSVAFWCNPISGHATLYWYQQILGQGPKLLIQFQNNGVVDDSQLPKDRFSAERLKGVDSTLKIQPAKLEDSAVYLCASSLGAGYQETQYFGPGTRLLVL.